This T cell receptor (beta chain) derives from a study of T-cell reconstitution after alpha-beta-depleted transplantation in children. Study results and caveats: By about two months after transplant, alpha-beta T cells reportedly arose from several hundred graft clones that had expanded.

Germline V lookup: CDR1 SGHRS, CDR2 YFSETQ. The CDR3 totals 13 residues. Details on this clonotype: As yet, its antigen is unknown. A junction end diverges from the germline sequence, so it may reflect a read error.

Construction of the TCRbeta library involved unique molecular identifiers. TCRdb processed the PCR reads anew with MiXCR; each CDR3 protein has one entry. The table has hundreds of thousands of distinct CDR3 sequences, about 17% seen once. This rearrangement joins TRBV5-1 to TRBJ2-7; D is possibly TRBD1 or TRBD2 (5 bases each). This clonotype was sampled from a boy less than two years old who had a stem cell transplant for Wiskott-Aldrich syndrome, so the T cells may come from the graft donor. Material: PBMCs, mostly from graft donor cells, obtained 360 days after TCRalphabeta/CD19-depleted stem cell transplant. The CDR3 loop is CASSLRVGDEQNF. As DNA, the CDR3 is TGCGCCAGCAGCTTGCGGGTAGGGGACGAGCAGAACTTC.